Shown below are 21 T cell receptor beta chains from a single sample sequenced in a study of low-dose radiotherapy and immunotherapy resistance in tumors. Alpha and beta chains were covered, as first-strand cDNA relied on TRAV- and TRBV-specific primers. TCRs underwent roughly 19 PCR cycles of amplification with a constant-region primer and V-primer adapter. One entry per CDR3 protein results from TCRdb running MiXCR on the reads. Of 85,000 to 95,000 distinct CDR3 sequences in the sample, more than 20% were seen once. The time point denotes: after trial treatment. Treatment defined: LDRT plus nivolumab, ipilimumab, low-dose cyclophosphamide and aspirin (RACIN trial). This material consisted of PBMCs, taken after low-dose radiotherapy plus immunotherapy. The receptors were sampled from a female donor with ovarian cancer.

This clonotype was seen at least ten times. The V call is TRBV3-1, the J call TRBJ2-3, with D unclear. CDR1 LGHDT and CDR2 YNNKEL come from the germline V gene (reference sequence). The CDR3 covers 16 residues. The ends were cut back, 1 base at V and 0 bases at J, with 11 bases in the middle. CDR3 nucleotide sequence: TGTGCCAGCAGCCAAGTTAGTACGCCTAGCACAGATACGCAGTATTTT. Translated, it gives CASSQVSTPSTDTQYF.

Only one count was recorded for this clonotype. With only one base between it and a far larger clone, this is likely a read error. The chain is built from TRBV5-5 and TRBJ2-1; 10 positions match TRBD2. The CDR3 has 15 amino acids. Germline V CDR1 and CDR2: SGHKS, YYEKEE (reference sequence). V was pared by 3 bases and J by 10 bases, with 10 bases of the junction left unmatched. The CDR3 region is CASSSLAGDPYEQFF. The CDR3 region has the DNA TGTGCCAGCAGCTCGCTAGCGGGAGACCCCTACGAGCAGTTCTTC.

This clonotype was seen many times. V usage is TRBV6-6 and J usage is TRBJ2-2, with no clear D. The CDR3 is made up of 16 amino acids. Trimming cost V 4 bases and J 0 bases, with 12 bases left between them. Germline values: CDR1 MNHNY, CDR2 SVGAGI (reference sequence). In nucleotides, the CDR3 is TGTGCCAGCAGTTCGCTAGGACGGACGAACACCGGGGAGCTGTTTTTT. Its protein product is CASSSLGRTNTGELFF.

This chain joins TRBV5-1 and TRBJ2-2, with D perhaps TRBD2 (6 bases). The CDR3 runs to 14 residues. Trimming took off 6 bases at V and 0 bases at J, with 9 bases between the two ends. Germline CDR1 reads SGHRS; CDR2 reads YFSETQ. This CDR3 reads CASTEGPNTGELFF. The CDR3 coding sequence is TGCGCCAGCACGGAGGGGCCGAACACCGGGGAGCTGTTTTTT.

As for this clonotype: Because the CDR3's place on the DNA is in doubt, the DNA is left out and the CDR3 is given as listed by TCRdb. Here the CDR3 reads CASSLDGSGTDTQYFF. The V and J genes are TRBV5-1 and TRBJ2-3. CDR1 and CDR2 (germline): SGHRS, YFSETQ. Both ends counted, the CDR3 spans 16 residues.

This clonotype was seen repeatedly, ten times or more. The chain joins TRBV7-9 to TRBJ2-7; 10 bases line up with TRBD1. In germline, CDR1 is SEHNR, CDR2 FQNEAQ (reference sequence). The V gene end was trimmed by 5 bases and the J gene end by 8 bases; junction bases not matched to a gene: 12. CDR3 size: 15 residues. CDR3 residues: CASSPKGQGSLKQYF. The CDR3, as DNA: TGTGCCAGCAGCCCGAAGGGACAGGGGAGTCTAAAGCAGTACTTC.

This clonotype has ten or more counts. The rearrangement joins TRBV4-1 to TRBJ2-1, with 7 positions matching TRBD1. Germline CDR1 and CDR2: MGHRA and YSYEKL. The V gene end was trimmed by 1 base and the J gene end by 7 bases; junction bases not matched to a gene: 10. The CDR3 is 16 residues long. The CDR3 coding sequence is TGCGCCAGCAGCCAAGTAGGTCAGGGGGTAGGTAATGAGCAGTTCTTC. It translates to CASSQVGQGVGNEQFF.

This clonotype was recorded at least ten times. DNA of the CDR3: TGTGCCAGCAGTGACACGGGGACATTTAACTATGGCTACACCTTC. Amino acids: CASSDTGTFNYGYTF. The chain employs TRBV25-1 and TRBJ1-2; D is possibly TRBD1 (6 bases). Germline assignment: CDR1 MGHDK and CDR2 SYGVNS. The ends were cut back, 3 bases at V and 1 base at J, with 12 bases in the middle. CDR3 length equals 15 residues.

This clonotype has at least ten counts. This chain links TRBV3-1 with TRBJ2-2; D gene ambiguous. The germline CDR1 and CDR2 sequences are LGHDT and YNNKEL (reference sequence). The CDR3 consists of 12 residues. V was trimmed by 7 bases and J by 0 bases, leaving 3 bases between them. DNA of the CDR3: TGTGCCAGCACCCCGAACACCGGGGAGCTGTTTTTT. Protein sequence: CASTPNTGELFF.

With regard to this clonotype: With only one base between it and a far larger clone, this is likely a read error. The chain has TRBV13 and TRBJ2-1; D ambiguous. CDR3 length equals 17 residues. CDR1 is PRHDT, CDR2 FYEKMQ, per germline (reference sequence). Trimming pared 11 bases from V and 1 base from J, leaving 24 bases between. The CDR3, as DNA: TGTGCCGCCAGCAGAGATCCTCGGCTATCTTCCTACAATGAGCAGTTCTTC. Protein product: CAASRDPRLSSYNEQFF.

The V and J genes are TRBV5-6 and TRBJ2-1; TRBD1 matches 8 bases. The CDR3 contains 14 residues. Germline lookup yields CDR1 SGHDT and CDR2 YYEEEE. J lost 6 bases, V lost 6 bases, and 8 bases had no gene match. In nucleotides, the CDR3 is TGTGCCAGCACCAAGGACAGGGTCTTCAATGAGCAGTTCTTC. It translates to CASTKDRVFNEQFF.

The chain uses TRBV6-2 or TRBV6-3 and TRBJ1-5; 8 bases line up with TRBD1. The germline V gene encodes CDR1 MNHEY and CDR2 SVGEGT. This CDR3 is built from 16 residues. The V gene end was trimmed by 6 bases and the J gene end by 3 bases; junction bases not matched to a gene: 10. CDR3 coding DNA: TGTGCCAGCAGGAAACATCAGGGGGCAGACAATCAGCCCCAGCATTTT. This encodes CASRKHQGADNQPQHF.

This clonotype has ten or more counts. The chain joins TRBV5-1 to TRBJ2-7; 9 nucleotides align to TRBD2. The CDR3 sequence is 16 residues long. V trimming: 1 base; J trimming: 2 bases; junction bases outside the gene matches: 7. Germline CDR1 is SGHRS and CDR2 is YFSETQ. CDR3 protein: CASSLTSGGTPYEQYF. As DNA, the CDR3 is TGCGCCAGCAGCTTGACCAGCGGGGGGACCCCCTACGAGCAGTACTTC.

This clonotype was found many times. The chain employs TRBV20-1 and TRBJ1-4; maybe TRBD1 (5 bases). This CDR3 is 14 amino acids long. V was trimmed by 1 base and J by 4 bases, leaving 10 bases between them. Germline lookup yields CDR1 DFQATT and CDR2 SNEGSKA (reference sequence). CDR3 protein: CSARAGAVNEKLFF. DNA of the CDR3: TGCAGTGCTAGAGCCGGGGCCGTTAATGAAAAACTGTTTTTT.

This clonotype came up many times. J is TRBJ2-1 and V is TRBV9; TRBD2 might be the D (7 bases). Per germline, CDR1 SGDLS and CDR2 YYNGEE. This CDR3 region has 15 residues. Trimming removed 5 bases from V and 4 bases from J, with 16 bases in between. In DNA form, the CDR3 reads TGTGCCAGCAGACCCTCGGGGGGCGCGTACAATGAGCAGTTCTTC. Translating gives CASRPSGGAYNEQFF. Together with reference TRBV9 and TRBJ2-1, the CDR3 gives the full variable domain: DSGVTQTPKHLITATGQRVTLRCSPRSGDLSVYWYQQSLDQGLQFLIQYYNGEERAKGNILERFSAQQFPDLHSELNLSSLELGDSALYFCASRPSGGAYNEQFFGPGTRLTVL.

This clonotype has at least ten counts. V is TRBV5-1 and J is TRBJ2-6, with D perhaps matching TRBD1 or TRBD2 (5 bases each). The CDR3 spans 17 residues. V was shortened by 0 bases and J by 2 bases, with 12 bases between the two germline ends. Germline loops: CDR1 SGHRS, CDR2 YFSETQ. The CDR3 bases are TGCGCCAGCAGCTTGGGCTACGGGGACCCTGGGGCCAACGTCCTGACTTTC. This encodes CASSLGYGDPGANVLTF.

This clonotype has ten or more counts. V is TRBV5-5 and J is TRBJ1-2, with 7 bases matching TRBD1. Germline loops: CDR1 SGHKS, CDR2 YYEKEE (reference sequence). The junction had 4 bases not matched to a gene; V was cut back by 1 base and J by 7 bases. The CDR3 totals 13 residues. CDR3 sequence: CASSLIGGRGYTF. The CDR3, as DNA: TGTGCCAGCAGCTTGATAGGGGGCCGTGGCTACACCTTC.

V usage is TRBV7-9 and J usage is TRBJ2-7, with 9 nucleotides matching TRBD2. The CDR3 loop spans 15 amino acids. CDR1 is SEHNR, CDR2 FQNEAQ, per germline (reference sequence). V gave up 5 bases and J gave up 2 bases; unmatched junction bases: 7. The CDR3 nucleotides read TGTGCCAGCAGCCCTTCGGCGGGGGGGACCTACGAGCAGTACTTC. It yields the protein CASSPSAGGTYEQYF.

This clonotype has a count of ten or more. The chain couples TRBV2 to TRBJ2-5; D possibly uses TRBD1 or TRBD2 (5 bases each). The CDR3 extends over 15 amino acids. Trimming stripped 3 bases from V and 5 bases from J, with 16 bases between. Germline-derived CDR1 and CDR2 are SNHLY and FYNNEI. The CDR3 here is CASSERRGVQETQYF. The CDR3 nucleotides are TGTGCCAGCAGTGAGCGTCGGGGCGTCCAGGAGACCCAGTACTTC.

This clonotype has a count of ten or more. It may be a read error: a sequence one base away is much more abundant. The V and J genes are TRBV7-2 and TRBJ2-3, with no clear D. Per the germline V gene, CDR1 is SGHTA and CDR2 is FQGNSA. The V and J ends lost 7 bases and 1 base respectively, with 3 bases between them. This CDR3 is built from 11 residues. CDR3 bases: TGTGCCAGCAAGGGCACAGATACGCAGTATTTT. This encodes CASKGTDTQYF.

Many counts were recorded for this clonotype. This rearrangement joins TRBV30 to TRBJ2-1; D remains unclear. Germline assignment: CDR1 GTSNPN and CDR2 SVGIG (reference sequence). V shed 5 bases and J shed 2 bases, with 10 bases lying between them. This CDR3 contains 13 residues. The CDR3 loop reads CAWEKGTYNEQFF. The CDR3 nucleotides are TGTGCCTGGGAAAAAGGGACCTACAATGAGCAGTTCTTC.